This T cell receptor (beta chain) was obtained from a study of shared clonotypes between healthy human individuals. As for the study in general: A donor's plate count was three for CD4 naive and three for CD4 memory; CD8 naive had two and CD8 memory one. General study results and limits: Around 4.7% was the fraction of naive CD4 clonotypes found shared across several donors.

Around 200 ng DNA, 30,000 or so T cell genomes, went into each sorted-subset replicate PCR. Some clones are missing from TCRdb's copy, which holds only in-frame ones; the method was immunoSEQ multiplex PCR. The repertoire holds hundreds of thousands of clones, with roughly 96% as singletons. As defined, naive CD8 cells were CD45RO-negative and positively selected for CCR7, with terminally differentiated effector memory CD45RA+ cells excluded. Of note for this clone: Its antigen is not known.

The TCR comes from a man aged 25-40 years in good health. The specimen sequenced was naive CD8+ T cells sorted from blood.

For the CDR3, the DNA is TGTGCCAGCAGTCAGAGCGGGGACAATGAGCAGTTCTTC. Amino acid sequence: CASSQSGDNEQFF. This sequence joins TRBV27 and TRBJ2-1; TRBD2 aligns across 7 bases. V shed 5 bases and J 5 bases; nucleotides not matched to a gene: 3. The CDR3 is 13 residues long. The germline gives CDR1 MNHEY, CDR2 SMNVEV (reference sequence).